This T cell receptor beta chain stems from a study of blood T cell repertoires in COVID-19 (dated by TCRdb to 2018 to 2020). Looking at the study overall: The collaborator samples originated in the United States, Italy and Spain and spanned the acute and convalescent phases of COVID-19. Where available, HLA class I and class II types were taken from metadata supplied by the sample provider and were not determined by assay-based typing. Samples came from the ongoing ImmuneRACE study (first 160 participants) plus 1,254 subjects from 6 global collaborators. Deeply sampled blood TCRbeta repertoires from subjects exposed to, actively infected with, or recovered from COVID-19 were included in the dataset. The repertoires were released in a freely available public database intended as a resource for research on the immune response to SARS-CoV-2. Sample metadata almost always included a de-identified subject ID, COVID-19 status, age in years and sex. The prospective study material was composed of cDNA or gDNA derived from T cells, B-cell-depleted T cells, or PBMCs.

Turning to this clone: The clone's antigen remains unknown. The input lacks base qualities; no much larger clone sits a single base away.

Each collaborating institution followed its own protocols to collect whole blood in K2EDTA tubes. For TCRbeta analysis, collaborator samples were shipped as frozen whole blood, as isolated PBMCs, or as DNA extracted from either sample type. From cysteine to phenylalanine, the CDR3 is 12 amino acids long. This entry keeps only the CDR3 DNA: 36 bases, framed from base 1. Reading the germline V gene gives CDR1 KGHDR and CDR2 SFDVKD. Trimming at the junction amounts to 4 bases on V and 4 bases on J, and the germline ends lie 4 bases apart. Beyond this particular receptor, the publication reports: The amount of clinical and demographic metadata varied by source and participant and was provided uncurated.

The immunoSEQ Assay, a bias-controlled multiplex PCR, was used to amplify TCRbeta CDR3 regions from genomic DNA. As for the original processing: Nucleated cell counts per sample were estimated from amplification of reference gene primers within the assay. Sequence reads were collapsed and filtered to measure the absolute abundance of every unique TCRbeta CDR3 rearrangement. For each sample, productive Simpson clonality was calculated by taking the square root of Simpson's diversity index across productive rearrangements. TCRdb obtained this table from immuneACCESS and retained in-frame rearrangements with V and J assigned. These tables miss some clones; where compared with another copy, unresolved V genes account for less than half of the shortfall, and the remainder is unexplained. V and J calls and clone size come straight from that table; D and trimming were deduced from the DNA. Present in this sample are about 180,000 clones, more than 85% of which were seen just once. The top ten clones comprise less than 3% of the sample.

The clonotype originates from a woman aged 25 to 39 with active or convalescent COVID-19. This receptor chain uses TRBV24-1 and TRBJ1-5; no confident D gene assignment can be made. Sequencing was performed on peripheral blood. The CDR3 region has the sequence CATSDVNQPQHF. The bases are TGTGCCACCAGTGACGTGAATCAGCCCCAGCATTTT.